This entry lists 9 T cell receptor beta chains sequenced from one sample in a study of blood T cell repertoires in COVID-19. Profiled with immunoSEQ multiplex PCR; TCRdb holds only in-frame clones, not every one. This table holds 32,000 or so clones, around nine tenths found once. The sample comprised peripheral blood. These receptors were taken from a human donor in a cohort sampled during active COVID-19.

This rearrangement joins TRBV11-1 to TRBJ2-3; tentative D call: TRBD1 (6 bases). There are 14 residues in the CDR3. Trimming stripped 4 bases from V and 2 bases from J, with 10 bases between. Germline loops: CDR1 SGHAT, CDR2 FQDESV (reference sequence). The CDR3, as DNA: TGTGCCAGCAGCTCCGGACAGCCCACAGATACGCAGTATTTT. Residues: CASSSGQPTDTQYF.

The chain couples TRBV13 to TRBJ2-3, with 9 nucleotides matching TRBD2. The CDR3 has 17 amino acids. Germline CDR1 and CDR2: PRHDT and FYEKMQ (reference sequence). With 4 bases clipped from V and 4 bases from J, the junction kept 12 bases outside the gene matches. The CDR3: CASSSTKLAGVADTQYF. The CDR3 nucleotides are TGTGCCAGCAGCTCAACCAAATTAGCGGGAGTAGCAGATACGCAGTATTTT.

CDR3 sequence: CASSLETGQPQHF. CDR3 coding DNA: TGTGCCAGCAGCTTGGAGACGGGTCAGCCCCAGCATTTT. The chain is built from TRBV7-6 and TRBJ1-5; D gene ambiguous. This CDR3 is built from 13 residues. The V gene lost 3 bases and the J gene lost 6 bases, with 9 bases spanning the gap. The V gene's germline CDR1 is SGHVS and CDR2 FNYEAQ.

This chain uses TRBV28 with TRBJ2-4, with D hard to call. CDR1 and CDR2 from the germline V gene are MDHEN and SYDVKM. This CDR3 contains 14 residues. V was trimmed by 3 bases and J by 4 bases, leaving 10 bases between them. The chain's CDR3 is CASSFGRFKNIQYF. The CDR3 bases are TGTGCCAGCAGTTTCGGTAGATTTAAAAACATTCAGTACTTC.

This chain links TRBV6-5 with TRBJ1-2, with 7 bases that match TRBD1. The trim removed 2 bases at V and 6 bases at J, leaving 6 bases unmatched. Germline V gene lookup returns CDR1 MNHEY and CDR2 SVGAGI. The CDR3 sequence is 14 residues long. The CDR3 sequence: CASSYAAGGNGYTF. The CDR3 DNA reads TGTGCCAGCAGTTACGCCGCAGGGGGAAATGGCTACACCTTC.

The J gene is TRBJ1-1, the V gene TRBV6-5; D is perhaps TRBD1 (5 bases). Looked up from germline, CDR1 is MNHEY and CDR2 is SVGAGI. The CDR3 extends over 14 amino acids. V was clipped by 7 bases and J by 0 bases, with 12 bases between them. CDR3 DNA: TGTGCCAGCATAAAAGGGGAATTGAACACTGAAGCTTTCTTT. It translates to CASIKGELNTEAFF.

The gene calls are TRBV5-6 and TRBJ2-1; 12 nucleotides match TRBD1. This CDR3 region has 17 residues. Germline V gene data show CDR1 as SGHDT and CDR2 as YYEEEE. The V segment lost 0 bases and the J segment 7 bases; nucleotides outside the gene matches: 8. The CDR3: CASSLAAPGQGANEQFF. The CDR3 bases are TGTGCCAGCAGCTTGGCGGCCCCGGGACAGGGGGCGAATGAGCAGTTCTTC.

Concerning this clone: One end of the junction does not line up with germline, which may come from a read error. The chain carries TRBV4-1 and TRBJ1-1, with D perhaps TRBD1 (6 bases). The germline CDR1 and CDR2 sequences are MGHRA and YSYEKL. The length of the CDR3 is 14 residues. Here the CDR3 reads CASSLHSRDTQQVF. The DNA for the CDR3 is TGCGCCAGCAGCCTGCACTCTAGGGACACCCAACAGGTTTTT.

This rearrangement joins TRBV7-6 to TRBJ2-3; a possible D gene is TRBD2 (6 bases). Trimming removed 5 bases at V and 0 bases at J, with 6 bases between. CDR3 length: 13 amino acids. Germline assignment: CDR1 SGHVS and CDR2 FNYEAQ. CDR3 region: CASSGTSTDTQYF. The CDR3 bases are TGTGCCAGCAGCGGGACTAGCACAGATACGCAGTATTTT.